One and the same sample provided the 15 T cell receptor beta chains below, sequenced in a study of T cell repertoires in cytomegalovirus infection. No antigen has been identified for these receptors. TCRdb independently ran MiXCR on the reads; one entry per CDR3 protein. This sample carries under 300,000 distinct CDR3 sequences, 20% to 25% of them seen once, and the ten largest clones take roughly 19%. This material consisted of cultured PBMCs, taken from culture after CMV antigen stimulation. These TCRs come from a human donor in good health (CMV status not recorded). Some clones in this sample may be carry-over from other donors' samples.

In this sample, this clonotype turned up many times. The genes are TRBV7-8 and TRBJ2-1, with 7 bases matching TRBD1. With 5 bases clipped from V and 2 bases from J, the junction kept 9 bases outside the gene matches. The CDR3 has 16 amino acids. The germline CDR1 and CDR2 sequences are SGHVS and FQNEAQ. The CDR3 loop is CASSTWDSGPYNEQFF. The CDR3 DNA follows: TGTGCCAGCAGCACCTGGGACAGCGGACCCTACAATGAGCAGTTCTTC.

DNA for the CDR3: TGTGCCACCTTAGCCGCAAACTCCTACAATGAGCAGTTCTTC. This encodes CATLAANSYNEQFF. The chain is built from TRBV6-2 or TRBV6-3 and TRBJ2-1; D is undetermined. CDR1 is MNHEY and CDR2 is SVGEGT in the germline V gene. The CDR3 runs 14 residues. Trimming removed 10 bases at V and 0 bases at J, with 13 bases between.

This clonotype was counted a few times. The CDR3 spells CASSKDRGRLGTEAFF. In nucleotides, the CDR3 is TGTGCCAGCAGTAAGGACAGGGGAAGACTCGGGACTGAAGCTTTCTTT. J is TRBJ1-1 and V is TRBV2; TRBD1 agrees at 9 bases. V shed 5 bases, J shed 5 bases, and the junction held 12 bases outside the gene matches. The CDR3 is 16 residues long. The germline CDR1 and CDR2 sequences are SNHLY and FYNNEI.

V is TRBV20-1 and J is TRBJ2-7, with 11 positions matching TRBD2. This CDR3 has 13 amino acids. Germline trimming cut 3 bases from V and 3 bases from J; bases unmatched to any gene: 1. Germline V gene sequence: CDR1 DFQATT, CDR2 SNEGSKA (reference sequence). The CDR3 DNA follows: TGCAGTGCTAGGACTAGCGGGGACTACGAGCAGTACTTC. Amino acid sequence: CSARTSGDYEQYF.

The table lists this clonotype with many counts. V is TRBV7-2 and J is TRBJ1-2; the match to TRBD1 covers 7 bases. This CDR3 region has 14 residues. The germline V gene encodes CDR1 SGHTA and CDR2 FQGNSA. J lost 6 bases, V lost 6 bases, and 10 bases had no gene match. CDR3 in amino acids: CASRATGAVNGYTF. The CDR3 DNA is TGTGCCAGCAGAGCCACAGGGGCCGTGAATGGCTACACCTTC.

This clonotype was observed a handful of times. The chain has TRBV6-2 or TRBV6-3 and TRBJ2-3, with 7 bases matching TRBD2. The CDR3 covers 15 residues. V trimming: 2 bases; J trimming: 1 base; junction bases outside the gene matches: 3. Per the germline V gene, CDR1 is MNHEY and CDR2 is SVGEGT. The CDR3 here is CASSYVAGGTDTQYF. The CDR3 region has the DNA TGTGCCAGCAGTTACGTCGCGGGAGGCACAGATACGCAGTATTTT.

This clonotype was recorded a few times. This rearrangement joins TRBV12-5 to TRBJ2-1, with 9 bases lining up with TRBD2. This CDR3 spans 17 amino acids. Germline values: CDR1 LGHNT, CDR2 FRNRAP. Germline trimming cut 3 bases from V and 0 bases from J; bases unmatched to any gene: 6. CDR3 nucleotide sequence: TGTGCTAGTGGTTTACGACTAGCGGAGAGCTCCTACAATGAGCAGTTCTTC. Its protein product is CASGLRLAESSYNEQFF.

This clonotype was seen many times. This chain uses TRBV5-4 with TRBJ1-1; D unresolved. The CDR3 runs to 14 residues. V was trimmed by 2 bases and J by 3 bases, leaving 11 bases between them. CDR1 is SGHNT and CDR2 is YYREEE in the germline V gene (reference sequence). CDR3 bases: TGTGCCAGCAGCTTCGCACAAGGGCACACTGAAGCTTTCTTT. It is translated as CASSFAQGHTEAFF.

The table lists this clonotype with many counts. The chain uses TRBV12-3 or TRBV12-4 and TRBJ2-3; TRBD1 agrees at 12 bases. The CDR3 consists of 15 residues. V gave up 7 bases and J gave up 4 bases; unmatched junction bases: 6. CDR3 loop: CASNRRDRGPDTQYF. CDR3 nucleotides: TGTGCCAGCAACCGCCGGGACAGGGGGCCAGATACGCAGTATTTT.

In this sample, this clonotype turned up many times. The chain recombines TRBV7-2 with TRBJ1-5; D unclear. This CDR3 comprises 14 residues. CDR1 is SGHTA, CDR2 FQGNSA, per germline. The ends were cut back, 5 bases at V and 2 bases at J, with 10 bases in the middle. CDR3 amino acids: CASSQDGGNQPQHF. CDR3 sequence (DNA): TGTGCCAGCAGCCAGGACGGGGGCAATCAGCCCCAGCATTTT.

In its sample, this clonotype was seen a few times. J is TRBJ2-1 and V is TRBV5-6, with D possibly TRBD2 on 5 matching bases. The CDR3 runs 16 residues. Trimming shortened V by 4 bases and J by 7 bases, and 21 bases separated the two germline ends. CDR1 and CDR2 (germline): SGHDT, YYEEEE. The CDR3 DNA reads TGTGCCAGCAGCCCGGAAGGCGTTACGGGAAGGAATGAGCAGTTCTTC. This translates into CASSPEGVTGRNEQFF.

The sample holds a few counts of this clonotype. CDR3 amino acids: CASSVHRGLNTEAFF. The CDR3, as DNA: TGTGCCAGCAGCGTACACAGGGGCCTAAACACTGAAGCTTTCTTT. This rearrangement joins TRBV5-6 to TRBJ1-1, with 7 bases that match TRBD1. Losses at the gene ends were 4 bases for V and 2 bases for J; bases not matched to a gene: 8. Germline V lookup: CDR1 SGHDT, CDR2 YYEEEE. CDR3 length: 15 residues.

This chain connects TRBV6-6 to TRBJ1-5, with unresolved D. CDR1 and CDR2 from the germline V gene are MNHNY and SVGAGI (reference sequence). CDR3 size: 13 residues. The ends were cut back, 10 bases at V and 0 bases at J, with 10 bases in the middle. The CDR3: CATQRDSNQPQHF. In nucleotides, the CDR3 is TGTGCCACCCAGAGAGATAGCAATCAGCCCCAGCATTTT.

This clonotype was detected only a few times. The genes are TRBV20-1 and TRBJ2-5; no definite D call. This CDR3 contains 14 residues. Germline loops: CDR1 DFQATT, CDR2 SNEGSKA (reference sequence). Trimming left V 5 bases short and J 2 bases short, with 15 bases between. The CDR3 bases are TGCAGTGCTCCGACCGTAACCGATCAAGAGACCCAGTACTTC. It codes for CSAPTVTDQETQYF.

The gene calls are TRBV4-1 and TRBJ1-1, with D unresolved. V was clipped by 0 bases and J by 4 bases, with 6 bases between them. The CDR3 is 13 residues long. Germline V CDR1 and CDR2: MGHRA, YSYEKL. CDR3 loop: CASSQDQSTEAFF. In DNA form, the CDR3 reads TGCGCCAGCAGCCAAGATCAGTCCACTGAAGCTTTCTTT.